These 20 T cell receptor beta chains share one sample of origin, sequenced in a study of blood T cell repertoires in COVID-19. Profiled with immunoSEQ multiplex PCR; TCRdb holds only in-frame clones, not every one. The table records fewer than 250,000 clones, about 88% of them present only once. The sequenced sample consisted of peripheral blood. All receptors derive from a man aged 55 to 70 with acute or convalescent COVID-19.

The CDR3 DNA sequence: TGTGCCAGCAGCCCCGGGACAGGAAACAATGAGCAGTTCTTC. It codes for CASSPGTGNNEQFF. The chain joins TRBV7-7 to TRBJ2-1, with 8 bases aligning to TRBD1. The CDR3 has 14 residues. J was trimmed by 5 bases and V by 5 bases; bases with no gene match: 5. Germline assignment: CDR1 SSHAT and CDR2 FNYEAQ (reference sequence). Using reference TRBV7-7 and TRBJ2-1 for the parts outside the CDR3, the full variable domain is GAGVSQSPRYKVTKRGQDVTLRCDPISSHATLYWYQQALGQGPEFLTYFNYEAQPDKSGLPSDRFSAERPEGSISTLTIQRTEQRDSAMYRCASSPGTGNNEQFFGPGTRLTVL.

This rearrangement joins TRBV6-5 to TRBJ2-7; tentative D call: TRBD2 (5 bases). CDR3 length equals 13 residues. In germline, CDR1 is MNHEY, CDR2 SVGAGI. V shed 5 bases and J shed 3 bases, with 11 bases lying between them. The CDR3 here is CASSLLGVYEQYF. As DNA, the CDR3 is TGTGCCAGCAGTCTCCTGGGAGTCTACGAGCAGTACTTC.

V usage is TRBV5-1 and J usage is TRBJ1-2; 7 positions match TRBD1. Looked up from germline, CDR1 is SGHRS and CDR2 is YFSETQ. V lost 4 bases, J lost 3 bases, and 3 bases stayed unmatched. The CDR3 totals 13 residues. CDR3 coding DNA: TGCGCCAGCAGCGTAGACAGGGACTATGGCTACACCTTC. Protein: CASSVDRDYGYTF.

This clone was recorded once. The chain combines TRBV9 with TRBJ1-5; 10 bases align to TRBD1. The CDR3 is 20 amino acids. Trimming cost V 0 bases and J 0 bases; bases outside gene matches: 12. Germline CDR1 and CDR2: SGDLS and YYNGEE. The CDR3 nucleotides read TGTGCCAGCAGCGTAGCGCCCGGGACAGGGGCCCCCGATAGCAATCAGCCCCAGCATTTT. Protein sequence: CASSVAPGTGAPDSNQPQHF.

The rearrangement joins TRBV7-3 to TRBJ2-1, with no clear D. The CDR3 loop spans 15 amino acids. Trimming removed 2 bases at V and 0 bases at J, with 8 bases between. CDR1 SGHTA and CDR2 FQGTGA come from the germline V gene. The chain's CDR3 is CASSLAVSSYNEQFF. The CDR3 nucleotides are TGTGCCAGCAGCTTAGCGGTTTCCTCCTACAATGAGCAGTTCTTC. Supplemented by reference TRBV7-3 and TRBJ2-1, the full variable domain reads GAGVSQTPSNKVTEKGKYVELRCDPISGHTALYWYRQSLGQGPEFLIYFQGTGAADDSGLPNDRFFAVRPEGSVSTLKIQRTERGDSAVYLCASSLAVSSYNEQFFGPGTRLTVL.

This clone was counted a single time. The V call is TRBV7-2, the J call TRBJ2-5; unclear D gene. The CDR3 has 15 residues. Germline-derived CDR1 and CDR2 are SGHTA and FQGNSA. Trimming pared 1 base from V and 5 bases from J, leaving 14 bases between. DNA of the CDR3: TGTGCCAGCAGCTTAGTTCCAACCACGAGTGAGACCCAGTACTTC. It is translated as CASSLVPTTSETQYF. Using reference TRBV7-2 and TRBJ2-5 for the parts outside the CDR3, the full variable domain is GAGVSQSPSNKVTEKGKDVELRCDPISGHTALYWYRQSLGQGLEFLIYFQGNSAPDKSGLPSDRFSAERTGGSVSTLTIQRTQQEDSAVYLCASSLVPTTSETQYFGPGTRLLVL.

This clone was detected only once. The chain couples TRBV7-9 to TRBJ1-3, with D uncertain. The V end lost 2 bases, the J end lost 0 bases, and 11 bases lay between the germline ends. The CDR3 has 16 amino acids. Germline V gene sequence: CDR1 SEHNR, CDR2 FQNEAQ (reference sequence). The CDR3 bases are TGTGCCAGCAGCTTAATGGCCACCAACTCTGGAAACACCATATATTTT. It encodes CASSLMATNSGNTIYF.

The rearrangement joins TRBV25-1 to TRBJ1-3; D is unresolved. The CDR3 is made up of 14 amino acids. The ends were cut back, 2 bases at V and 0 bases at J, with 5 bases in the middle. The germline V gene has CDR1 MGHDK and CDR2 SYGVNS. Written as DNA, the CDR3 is TGTGCCAGCAGTGAAGGCAGCTCTGGAAACACCATATATTTT. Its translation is CASSEGSSGNTIYF.

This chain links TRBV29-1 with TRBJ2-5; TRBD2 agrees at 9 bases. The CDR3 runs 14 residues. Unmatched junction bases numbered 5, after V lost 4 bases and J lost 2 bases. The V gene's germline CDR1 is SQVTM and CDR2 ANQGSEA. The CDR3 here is CSVVSGGLQETQYF. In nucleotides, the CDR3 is TGCAGCGTTGTAAGCGGGGGGTTACAAGAGACCCAGTACTTC. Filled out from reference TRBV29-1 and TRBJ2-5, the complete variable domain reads SAVISQKPSRDICQRGTSLTIQCQVDSQVTMMFWYRQQPGQSLTLIATANQGSEATYESGFVIDKFPISRPNLTFSTLTVSNMSPEDSSIYLCSVVSGGLQETQYFGPGTRLLVL.

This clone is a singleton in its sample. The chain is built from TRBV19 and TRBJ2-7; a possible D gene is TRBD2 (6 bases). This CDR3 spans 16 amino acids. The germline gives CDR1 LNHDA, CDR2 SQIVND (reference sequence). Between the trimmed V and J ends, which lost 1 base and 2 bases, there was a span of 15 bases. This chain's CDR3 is CASSIAPGPGAYEQYF. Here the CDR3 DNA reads TGTGCCAGTAGTATAGCCCCCGGCCCGGGGGCCTACGAGCAGTACTTC.

Here the CDR3 reads CASSYGTENSPLHF. CDR3 nucleotides: TGTGCCAGCAGTTACGGGACAGAAAATTCACCCCTCCACTTT. V is TRBV6-5 and J is TRBJ1-6; 7 nucleotides match TRBD1. Per germline, CDR1 MNHEY and CDR2 SVGAGI. This CDR3 contains 14 residues. With 2 bases clipped from V and 7 bases from J, the junction kept 2 bases outside the gene matches.

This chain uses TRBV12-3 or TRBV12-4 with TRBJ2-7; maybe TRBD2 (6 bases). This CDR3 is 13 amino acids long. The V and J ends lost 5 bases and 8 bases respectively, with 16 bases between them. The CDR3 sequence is CASSPWDGGQQYF. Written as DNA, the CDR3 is TGTGCCAGCAGTCCCTGGGACGGGGGACAGCAGTACTTC.

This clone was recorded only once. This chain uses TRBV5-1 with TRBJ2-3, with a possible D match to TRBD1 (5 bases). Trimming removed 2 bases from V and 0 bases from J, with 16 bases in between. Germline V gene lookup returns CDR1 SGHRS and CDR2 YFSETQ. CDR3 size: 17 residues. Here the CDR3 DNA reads TGCGCCAGCAGCTTTGGAAAGGGGATCACTAGCACAGATACGCAGTATTTT. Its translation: CASSFGKGITSTDTQYF.

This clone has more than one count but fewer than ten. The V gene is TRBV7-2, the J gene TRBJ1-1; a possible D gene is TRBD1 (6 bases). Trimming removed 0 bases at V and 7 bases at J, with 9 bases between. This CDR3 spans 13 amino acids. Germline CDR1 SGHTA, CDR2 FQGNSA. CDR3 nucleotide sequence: TGTGCCAGCAGCTTAGCCGGGACATTTGAAGCTTTCTTT. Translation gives CASSLAGTFEAFF.

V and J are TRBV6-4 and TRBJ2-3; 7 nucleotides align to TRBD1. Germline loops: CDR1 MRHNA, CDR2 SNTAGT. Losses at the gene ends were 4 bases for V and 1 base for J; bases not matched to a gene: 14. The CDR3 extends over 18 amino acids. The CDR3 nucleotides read TGTGCCAGCAGTGTATTTTTAAACTCCGGGACAGGCACAGATACGCAGTATTTT. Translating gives CASSVFLNSGTGTDTQYF.

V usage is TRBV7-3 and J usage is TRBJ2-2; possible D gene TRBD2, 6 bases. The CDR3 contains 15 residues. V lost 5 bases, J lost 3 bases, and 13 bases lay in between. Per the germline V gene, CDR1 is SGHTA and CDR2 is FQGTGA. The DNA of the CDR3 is TGTGCCAGCAGCCCCCGCGGGATGGACACCGGGGAGCTGTTTTTT. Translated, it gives CASSPRGMDTGELFF.

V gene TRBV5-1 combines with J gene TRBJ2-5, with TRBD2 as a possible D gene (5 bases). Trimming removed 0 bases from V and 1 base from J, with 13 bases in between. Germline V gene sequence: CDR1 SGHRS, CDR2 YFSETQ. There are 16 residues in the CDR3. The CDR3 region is CASSLADYPSQETQYF. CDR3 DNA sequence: TGCGCCAGCAGCTTGGCTGACTACCCGAGCCAAGAGACCCAGTACTTC.

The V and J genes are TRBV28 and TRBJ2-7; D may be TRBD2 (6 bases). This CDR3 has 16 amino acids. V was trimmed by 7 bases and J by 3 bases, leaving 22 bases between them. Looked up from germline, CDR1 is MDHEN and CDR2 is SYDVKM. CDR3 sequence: CASTLLLGGTVYEQYF. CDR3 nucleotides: TGTGCCAGCACCCTCTTGTTGGGAGGTACAGTCTACGAGCAGTACTTC.

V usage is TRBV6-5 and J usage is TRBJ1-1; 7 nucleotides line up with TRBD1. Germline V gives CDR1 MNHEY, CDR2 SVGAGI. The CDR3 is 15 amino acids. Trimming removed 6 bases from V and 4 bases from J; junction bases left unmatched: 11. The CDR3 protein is CASSKTTGTATEAFF. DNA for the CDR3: TGTGCCAGCAGCAAAACGACAGGGACGGCCACTGAAGCTTTCTTT.

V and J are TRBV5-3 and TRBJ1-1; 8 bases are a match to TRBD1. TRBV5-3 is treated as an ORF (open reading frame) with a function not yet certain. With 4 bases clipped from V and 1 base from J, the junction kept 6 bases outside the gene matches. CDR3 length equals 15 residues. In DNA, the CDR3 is TGTGCCAGAAGCCGCAGGGGGCCCTGGAACACTGAAGCTTTCTTT. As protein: CARSRRGPWNTEAFF.